This T cell receptor (beta chain) was recorded in a study of siplizumab effects on memory and regulatory T cells. Concerning this clone itself: What it binds is unknown.

Libraries were prepared by immunoSEQ multiplex PCR; TCRdb keeps only in-frame clonotypes and omits some of them. This sample has 100,000 or so clones, with around nine tenths found just once. V gave up 0 bases and J gave up 4 bases, with 9 bases separating them. In germline, CDR1 is SQVTM, CDR2 ANQGSEA. This CDR3 comprises 13 residues. Broader study findings: Naive T cells were seemingly more diverse than memory cells, and major contributions to the alloresponse seemed to be made by them.

Sequencing was carried out using non-Treg CD4+ T cells sorted from blood. The rearrangement uses TRBV29-1 and TRBJ1-2, with D unclear. The TCR comes from a human donor in good health. CDR3 loop: CSVEEAQFYGYTF. The CDR3 DNA reads TGCAGCGTTGAAGAAGCACAGTTCTATGGCTACACCTTC.